This entry lists 31 T cell receptor beta chains sequenced from one sample in a study of control samples from healthy donors and cancer patients. Clones were read by immunoSEQ multiplex PCR, and TCRdb kept only the in-frame ones, dropping some. The data hold roughly 70,000 clones, with nearly 85% observed a single time. The sequenced sample consisted of blood. These receptors were obtained from a man over 45 in good health.

This clone was detected only once. The chain links TRBV12-3 or TRBV12-4 to TRBJ2-7; D unclear. The CDR3 extends over 13 amino acids. V lost 5 bases to trimming and J lost 7 bases, with 15 bases between them. CDR3 sequence: CASSLKALGEQYF. The CDR3 DNA reads TGTGCCAGCAGTCTCAAAGCGTTAGGTGAGCAGTACTTC.

J is TRBJ2-1 and V is TRBV5-8; D unclear. Trimming shortened V by 0 bases and J by 6 bases, and 10 bases separated the two germline ends. CDR3 length equals 14 residues. Germline loops: CDR1 SGHTS, CDR2 YDEGEE. The CDR3 nucleotides read TGTGCCAGCAGCTTGGCTAGTGTGAGCAATGAGCAGTTCTTC. Translation: CASSLASVSNEQFF.

This chain uses TRBV7-9 with TRBJ1-4; no firm D call. This CDR3 is built from 12 residues. Trimming left V 11 bases short and J 8 bases short, with 15 bases between. The germline CDR1 and CDR2 sequences are SEHNR and FQNEAQ (reference sequence). CDR3 DNA sequence: TGTGCCTCCCAACCCGGCGAGGAAAAACTGTTTTTT. Its translation: CASQPGEEKLFF.

This clone occurred a few times. The chain joins TRBV30 to TRBJ2-3; 14 bases match TRBD2. The CDR3 length is 17 residues. V shed 2 bases, J shed 2 bases, and the junction held 6 bases outside the gene matches. The germline V gene encodes CDR1 GTSNPN and CDR2 SVGIG (reference sequence). This chain's CDR3 is CAWSYGTSGGSTDTQYF. The CDR3 DNA reads TGTGCCTGGAGTTACGGGACTAGCGGGGGTTCCACAGATACGCAGTATTTT.

The chain has TRBV11-3 and TRBJ2-1, with D tentatively TRBD2 (5 bases). V lost 4 bases to trimming and J lost 10 bases, with 14 bases between them. Per the germline V gene, CDR1 is SGHNT and CDR2 is YENEEA. The CDR3 covers 13 residues. The CDR3 sequence is CASSSTLSEEQFF. CDR3 sequence (DNA): TGTGCCAGCAGCTCTACCCTTAGCGAAGAGCAGTTCTTC.

The genes are TRBV6-5 and TRBJ2-3, with 7 bases aligning to TRBD2. The V segment lost 5 bases and the J segment 3 bases; nucleotides outside the gene matches: 8. Germline lookup yields CDR1 MNHEY and CDR2 SVGAGI. The CDR3 contains 15 residues. The CDR3 bases are TGTGCCAGCAGTCTCCAAGCGGGGTCGACAGATACGCAGTATTTT. This sequence encodes CASSLQAGSTDTQYF.

The chain uses TRBV3-1 (or the pseudogene TRBV3-2) and TRBJ2-5, with D hard to call. This CDR3 contains 18 residues. The ends were cut back, 0 bases at V and 5 bases at J, with 22 bases in the middle. Germline loops: CDR1 LGHDT, CDR2 YNNKEL (reference sequence). CDR3 in DNA: TGTGCCAGCAGCCAAGATCAGGATCGACCTTTAAATCGGGAGACCCAGTACTTC. As protein: CASSQDQDRPLNRETQYF.

This clone showed up just a few times. The chain links TRBV5-6 to TRBJ1-4; TRBD1 might be the D (5 bases). This CDR3 contains 12 residues. The germline gives CDR1 SGHDT, CDR2 YYEEEE. Deletions cut 4 bases from V and 14 bases from J, with 15 bases between. In DNA, the CDR3 is TGTGCCAGCAGCCGACCTGGCAGGGCGCTGTTTTTT. Translating gives CASSRPGRALFF.

The chain employs TRBV7-2 and TRBJ2-3; D is perhaps TRBD2 (6 bases). This CDR3 has 15 residues. Deletions cut 5 bases from V and 1 base from J, with 13 bases between. Germline-derived CDR1 and CDR2 are SGHTA and FQGNSA. The CDR3 loop reads CASSPEGRGTDTQYF. The DNA for the CDR3 is TGTGCCAGCAGCCCGGAGGGCCGGGGCACAGATACGCAGTATTTT.

The chain combines TRBV5-1 with TRBJ1-2; no firm D call. Trimming shortened V by 3 bases and J by 7 bases, and 7 bases separated the two germline ends. Germline CDR1 and CDR2: SGHRS and YFSETQ. The CDR3 has 11 amino acids. CDR3 sequence reads: CASSSELGYTF. In DNA, the CDR3 is TGCGCCAGCAGCTCCGAACTTGGCTACACCTTC.

This sequence joins TRBV11-2 and TRBJ1-4; 7 positions agree with TRBD1. Germline CDR1 SGHAT, CDR2 FQNNGV. This CDR3 is 14 amino acids long. V lost 3 bases, J lost 4 bases, and 2 bases stayed unmatched. Here the CDR3 DNA reads TGTGCCAGCAGCTTGACAGGGATTAATGAAAAACTGTTTTTT. Translation: CASSLTGINEKLFF.

This sequence joins TRBV18 and TRBJ2-7; D remains ambiguous. V was trimmed by 4 bases and J by 0 bases, leaving 13 bases between them. The CDR3 sequence is 15 residues long. CDR1 is KGHSH, CDR2 LQKENI, per germline. CDR3 nucleotide sequence: TGTGCCAGCTCACTTGCGAGAGAACCCTCCTACGAGCAGTACTTC. Its translation is CASSLAREPSYEQYF.

This chain links TRBV6-4 with TRBJ1-2; a weak D match, TRBD1 (5 bases). V was clipped by 3 bases and J by 4 bases, with 9 bases between them. This CDR3 comprises 13 residues. Per the germline V gene, CDR1 is MRHNA and CDR2 is SNTAGT. CDR3 coding DNA: TGTGCCAGCAGTGAGTCGGGACCCTATGGCTACACCTTC. Its protein is CASSESGPYGYTF.

The V call is TRBV19, the J call TRBJ1-2, with D possibly being TRBD1 (5 bases). This CDR3 is built from 14 residues. Trimming pared 1 base from V and 4 bases from J, leaving 10 bases between. Germline V gene lookup returns CDR1 LNHDA and CDR2 SQIVND (reference sequence). The CDR3 DNA reads as TGTGCCAGTAGTATAGGAACGGGACCCTATGGCTACACCTTC. Protein product: CASSIGTGPYGYTF. Full variable domain (rest looked up from reference TRBV19 and TRBJ1-2): DGGITQSPKYLFRKEGQNVTLSCEQNLNHDAMYWYRQDPGQGLRLIYYSQIVNDFQKGDIAEGYSVSREKKESFPLTVTSAQKNPTAFYLCASSIGTGPYGYTFGSGTRLTVV.

This chain connects TRBV6-6 to TRBJ1-3; tentatively, D is TRBD1 (6 bases). Per germline, CDR1 MNHNY and CDR2 SVGAGI (reference sequence). There are 12 residues in the CDR3. V was trimmed by 8 bases and J by 3 bases, leaving 8 bases between them. The CDR3 coding sequence is TGTGCCAGCCGAGGGGGTGGAAACACCATATATTTT. This codes for CASRGGGNTIYF.

This clone was recorded once. The chain carries TRBV5-3 and TRBJ1-1, with D possibly TRBD1 on 6 matching bases. TRBV5-3 is flagged as an ORF with uncertain function. Trimming shortened V by 0 bases and J by 6 bases, and 12 bases separated the two germline ends. The CDR3 spans 14 residues. The CDR3 sequence: CARSLAGGRPEAFF. The CDR3 DNA is TGTGCCAGAAGCTTGGCCGGGGGGCGGCCTGAAGCTTTCTTT.

This clone was recorded once. The chain combines TRBV6-4 with TRBJ2-2; TRBD1 matches 8 bases. The CDR3 contains 14 residues. Unmatched junction bases numbered 2, after V lost 0 bases and J lost 8 bases. The germline V gene encodes CDR1 MRHNA and CDR2 SNTAGT. The DNA for the CDR3 is TGTGCCAGCAGTGACTCGGGGGACAGGGGGGAGCTGTTTTTT. Its protein is CASSDSGDRGELFF.

This clone was counted a single time. The chain joins TRBV5-1 to TRBJ1-1, with D hard to call. CDR1 is SGHRS and CDR2 is YFSETQ in the germline V gene. The V end lost 4 bases, the J end lost 1 base, and 14 bases lay between the germline ends. CDR3 length: 15 amino acids. CDR3 residues: CASSPEGFRNTEAFF. CDR3 bases: TGCGCCAGCAGCCCCGAGGGTTTCCGGAACACTGAAGCTTTCTTT. Full variable domain (rest looked up from reference TRBV5-1 and TRBJ1-1): KAGVTQTPRYLIKTRGQQVTLSCSPISGHRSVSWYQQTPGQGLQFLFEYFSETQRNKGNFPGRFSGRQFSNSRSEMNVSTLELGDSALYLCASSPEGFRNTEAFFGQGTRLTVV.

The V gene is TRBV29-1, the J gene TRBJ2-3; unclear D gene. The CDR3 is 11 amino acids. Germline lookup yields CDR1 SQVTM and CDR2 ANQGSEA. The V end was cut by 8 bases, the J end by 2 bases, with 8 bases between. The CDR3 here is CSFRHTDTQYF. The CDR3 DNA is TGCAGCTTCCGGCACACAGATACGCAGTATTTT.

The chain combines TRBV5-4 with TRBJ2-3, with 9 bases identical to TRBD2. CDR1 and CDR2 (germline): SGHNT, YYREEE (reference sequence). The CDR3 has 14 residues. The V and J ends lost 0 bases and 5 bases, in that order; junction bases with no gene match: 1. CDR3 protein: CASSLERGVDTQYF. The DNA of the CDR3 is TGTGCCAGCAGCTTGGAGCGGGGGGTAGATACGCAGTATTTT.

This chain connects TRBV10-3 to TRBJ2-2; D is ambiguous. The CDR3 has 12 amino acids. The V gene lost 4 bases and the J gene lost 5 bases, with 5 bases spanning the gap. Germline lookup yields CDR1 ENHRY and CDR2 SYGVKD. CDR3: CAISGGTGELFF. In DNA, the CDR3 is TGTGCCATCAGTGGGGGTACCGGGGAGCTGTTTTTT.

The V gene is TRBV6-5, the J gene TRBJ2-6; D is ambiguous. The CDR3 runs to 15 residues. The germline V gene has CDR1 MNHEY and CDR2 SVGAGI. Deletions cut 7 bases from V and 0 bases from J, with 10 bases between. The CDR3 is CASKNRGSGANVLTF. The DNA for the CDR3 is TGTGCCAGCAAAAACAGAGGCTCTGGGGCCAACGTCCTGACTTTC.

V is TRBV15 and J is TRBJ1-4; D might be TRBD1 (5 bases). The germline V gene has CDR1 LNHNV and CDR2 YYDKDF (reference sequence). The ends were cut back, 5 bases at V and 2 bases at J, with 15 bases in the middle. CDR3 length equals 16 residues. The CDR3 reads CATSPGGTPTNEKLFF. In nucleotides, the CDR3 is TGTGCCACCAGCCCGGGGGGGACGCCCACTAATGAAAAACTGTTTTTT.

The CDR3 sequence: CASSINGGLAKNIQYF. CDR3 coding DNA: TGTGCCAGTAGTATAAATGGGGGGCTAGCCAAAAACATTCAGTACTTC. The V call is TRBV19, the J call TRBJ2-4; D could derive from TRBD1 or TRBD2 (6 bases each). V lost 2 bases and J 0 bases, leaving 11 bases between the germline ends. The CDR3 is 16 amino acids. Germline V gene lookup returns CDR1 LNHDA and CDR2 SQIVND (reference sequence). The full variable domain, in which reference TRBV19 and TRBJ2-4 provide the parts outside the CDR3, is DGGITQSPKYLFRKEGQNVTLSCEQNLNHDAMYWYRQDPGQGLRLIYYSQIVNDFQKGDIAEGYSVSREKKESFPLTVTSAQKNPTAFYLCASSINGGLAKNIQYFGAGTRLSVL.

On this clone itself: The sample contains more than one DNA sequence encoding this CDR3. CDR3 DNA sequence: TGTGCCTGGACAGGGGGCGCAAGGGGGGGGGAGCAGTACTTC. This sequence encodes CAWTGGARGGEQYF. The chain is built from TRBV30 and TRBJ2-7; tentatively, D is TRBD1 (8 bases). CDR3 size: 14 residues. Trimming took off 4 bases at V and 7 bases at J, with 20 bases between the two ends. Germline CDR1 GTSNPN, CDR2 SVGIG (reference sequence). The full variable domain, rest sourced from reference TRBV30 and TRBJ2-7, is SQTIHQWPATLVQPVGSPLSLECTVEGTSNPNLYWYRQAAGRGLQLLFYSVGIGQISSEVPQNLSASRPQDRQFILSSKKLLLSDSGFYLCAWTGGARGGEQYFGPGTRLTVT.

V usage is TRBV28 and J usage is TRBJ2-5, with D unresolved. V shed 5 bases and J shed 5 bases, with 3 bases lying between them. Per germline, CDR1 MDHEN and CDR2 SYDVKM. The CDR3 contains 10 residues. The DNA of the CDR3 is TGTGCCAGCAGTCGGGAGACCCAGTACTTC. Residues: CASSRETQYF.

The rearrangement uses TRBV14 and TRBJ1-1; no definite D call. The length of the CDR3 is 13 residues. V lost 0 bases to trimming and J lost 1 base, with 3 bases between them. Per the germline V gene, CDR1 is SGHDN and CDR2 is FVKESK. The CDR3 DNA reads as TGTGCCAGCAGCCAAGAATGGAACACTGAAGCTTTCTTT. Amino acid sequence: CASSQEWNTEAFF.

The chain's CDR3 is CASSPRPDRGGYGYTF. CDR3 DNA: TGTGCCAGCAGCCCCAGACCGGACAGGGGGGGCTATGGCTACACCTTC. The chain carries TRBV9 and TRBJ1-2; 10 bases line up with TRBD1. This CDR3 contains 16 residues. Germline CDR1 and CDR2: SGDLS and YYNGEE. Germline trimming cut 4 bases from V and 4 bases from J; bases unmatched to any gene: 10. The full variable domain, with the rest looked up from reference TRBV9 and TRBJ1-2, is DSGVTQTPKHLITATGQRVTLRCSPRSGDLSVYWYQQSLDQGLQFLIQYYNGEERAKGNILERFSAQQFPDLHSELNLSSLELGDSALYFCASSPRPDRGGYGYTFGSGTRLTVV.

The V gene is TRBV30, the J gene TRBJ1-5, with TRBD1 identical over 9 bases. J was trimmed by 6 bases and V by 3 bases; bases with no gene match: 12. The CDR3 runs to 16 residues. Germline V gene sequence: CDR1 GTSNPN, CDR2 SVGIG (reference sequence). As DNA, the CDR3 is TGTGCCTGGAGAAAACAGGGGGCGCTTTCTGGTCAGCCCCAGCATTTT. Its protein is CAWRKQGALSGQPQHF.

V usage is TRBV5-6 and J usage is TRBJ2-1; 12 bases match TRBD2. The ends lost 2 bases at V and 7 bases at J; junction bases unmatched: 10. CDR1 and CDR2 from the germline V gene are SGHDT and YYEEEE. The CDR3 is 17 amino acids. CDR3 residues: CASSLPHLGLAGNEQFF. DNA for the CDR3: TGTGCCAGCAGCTTACCGCATTTAGGACTAGCGGGGAATGAGCAGTTCTTC.

The chain links TRBV30 to TRBJ2-7; D uncertain. The V gene lost 2 bases and the J gene lost 4 bases, with 12 bases spanning the gap. The germline V gene has CDR1 GTSNPN and CDR2 SVGIG (reference sequence). The CDR3 has 13 amino acids. CDR3 nucleotides: TGTGCCTGGAGTCTGACAAGGGCGTACGAGCAGTACTTC. Protein sequence: CAWSLTRAYEQYF.